Listed below are T cell receptor beta chains from one sample, sequenced in a study of blood T cell repertoires in COVID-19. The protocol was immunoSEQ multiplex PCR, while the TCRdb copy is restricted to in-frame clones and leaves out a portion. The sample yields approximately 93,000 clones, roughly 70% seen once. Material: peripheral blood. All receptors come from a man aged 65-85 years with COVID-19, enrolled during active disease. The CDR3 runs from the conserved cysteine through the conserved F or W. A D gene is named only where the DNA matches it firmly. Some rows have no size entry. The others give once, few or many, or a class for an expanded clone.

clone_size cdr3_length j_call v_call d_call cdr3_nt cdr3_aa
NA 14 TRBJ1-1 TRBV6-1 NA TGTGCCAGCAGTGACCTACAGGGAAACACTGAAGCTTTCTTT CASSDLQGNTEAFF
NA 22 TRBJ2-3 TRBV28 TRBD2 TGTGCCAGCAGTTTAGCTCCCGTGTCGTTAGGGCGCACTAGCGGGAGGATAGATACGCAGTATTTT CASSLAPVSLGRTSGRIDTQYF
NA 16 TRBJ2-5 TRBV9 NA TGTGCCAGCAGCGCAACCTCCGGGACTTACCTCGAGACCCAGTACTTC CASSATSGTYLETQYF
few 21 TRBJ2-1 TRBV21-1 NA TGTGCCAGCAGCCTCCGGGCAAAGGGCGTAACTAGCGGGAGGAGGTATAATGAGCAGTTCTTC CASSLRAKGVTSGRRYNEQFF
few 12 TRBJ2-1 TRBV2 NA TGTGCCAGCAGTGGACAGTACAATGAGCAGTTCTTC CASSGQYNEQFF
NA 13 TRBJ1-1 TRBV6-2/TRBV6-3 TRBD1 TGTGCCAGCAGTACATCAGGGGGCACTGAAGCTTTCTTT CASSTSGGTEAFF
few 14 TRBJ1-1 TRBV27 NA TGTGCCAGCAGTTTGAGTCGGGGGGTCCCTGAAGCTTTCTTT CASSLSRGVPEAFF
NA 13 TRBJ2-1 TRBV7-3 NA TGTGCCAGCAGCTCAGCTAAGGGGAATGAGCAGTTCTTC CASSSAKGNEQFF
NA 16 TRBJ2-1 TRBV5-6 NA TGTGCCAGCAGCTCGGCCGGGGAGACGTCCTACAATGAGCAGTTCTTC CASSSAGETSYNEQFF
NA 15 TRBJ2-7 TRBV5-1 NA TGCGCCAGCAGCTTCCTCCCGACAGGAACCTACGAGCAGTACTTC CASSFLPTGTYEQYF
NA 14 TRBJ2-7 TRBV19 TRBD1 TGTGCCAGTAGTATCACGGGACAGTCCTACGAGCAGTACTTC CASSITGQSYEQYF
NA 12 TRBJ2-1 TRBV5-1 NA TGCGCCAGCAGCCAACAGGGATTCGAGCAGTTCTTC CASSQQGFEQFF
few 16 TRBJ2-3 TRBV7-2 NA TGTGCCAGCAGCTTATTGACAAGCCTCAGCACAGATACGCAGTATTTT CASSLLTSLSTDTQYF
once 14 TRBJ1-1 TRBV2 TRBD1 TGTGCCAGCGGGGACAGCCGAATGAACACTGAAGCTTTCTTT CASGDSRMNTEAFF
NA 14 TRBJ1-1 TRBV27 NA TGTGCCAGCAGTCCCCATGGGACTTCGATAGGAGCTTTCTTT CASSPHGTSIGAFF
few 17 TRBJ2-1 TRBV11-3 TRBD2 TGTGCCAGCAGCTTAGGGCATCGGGGGGAGGTCTACAATGAGCAGTTCTTC CASSLGHRGEVYNEQFF
NA 15 TRBJ1-6 TRBV3-1/TRBV3-2 NA TGTGCCAGCAGCCACGGACTTAGGGTCGGCTCACCCCTCCACTTT CASSHGLRVGSPLHF
NA 18 TRBJ2-7 TRBV4-1 NA TGCGCCAGCAGCCTCCCGGACCTTGGAGAGGGGACAACCTACGAGCAGTACTTC CASSLPDLGEGTTYEQYF
NA 14 TRBJ2-1 TRBV19 NA TGTGCCAGTAGTATGACAGGACCTTACAATGAGCAGTTCTTC CASSMTGPYNEQFF
NA 14 TRBJ2-7 TRBV6-2/TRBV6-3 TRBD1 TGTGCCAGCAGTAAACAGGGGGCCTCCTACGAGCAGTACTTC CASSKQGASYEQYF
NA 16 TRBJ2-3 TRBV7-3 NA TGTGCCAGCAGCCCGGGGAGGGACAGGATCACAGATACGCAGTATTTT CASSPGRDRITDTQYF
NA 13 TRBJ2-1 TRBV12-3/TRBV12-4 NA TGTGCCAGCAGTTTAAGCTCAGGTCATGGTGGCGTCTTC CASSLSSGHGGVF
NA 14 TRBJ1-5 TRBV28 TRBD1 TGTGCCAGCAGCACAACAGGGGGTAATCAGCCCCAGCATTTT CASSTTGGNQPQHF
NA 14 TRBJ2-3 TRBV6-5 TRBD1 TGTGCCAGCAGACTTCAGGGGGGCACAGATACGCAGTATTTT CASRLQGGTDTQYF
NA 14 TRBJ2-1 TRBV20-1 TRBD1 TGCAGTGCTAGTCAACCGACAGGGGTGAATGAGCAGTTCTTC CSASQPTGVNEQFF
NA 13 TRBJ1-3 TRBV6-5 NA TGTGCCAGCAATTCAGACTCTGGAAACACCATATATTTT CASNSDSGNTIYF
NA 14 TRBJ2-5 TRBV5-1 NA TGCGCCAGCAATGTGGGACAAACCCAAGAGACCCAGTACTTC CASNVGQTQETQYF
NA 14 TRBJ1-1 TRBV13 NA TGTGCCAGCAGCTTAGCCAGATTGAACACTGAAGCTTTCTTT CASSLARLNTEAFF
few 13 TRBJ1-2 TRBV18 NA TGTGCCAGCTCACAGGCAGGGAGGGATGGCTACACCTTC CASSQAGRDGYTF
NA 15 TRBJ1-6 TRBV9 NA TGTGCCAGCAGCGTAGACGGCTCCTATAATTCACCCCTCCACTTT CASSVDGSYNSPLHF
NA 17 TRBJ1-4 TRBV30 NA TGTGCCTGGAGTGTACAATGGGGGCGAGGGCCAAGCGAAAAACTGTTTTTT CAWSVQWGRGPSEKLFF
few 13 TRBJ1-6 TRBV30 TRBD1 TGTGCCTGGAGTGGACAGGGCGACTCACCCCTCCACTTT CAWSGQGDSPLHF
NA 15 TRBJ1-5 TRBV9 TRBD1 TGTGCCAGCAGCGTAGCCCCGACAGGGAACCAGCCCCAGCATTTT CASSVAPTGNQPQHF
NA 15 TRBJ2-1 TRBV28 TRBD1 TGTGCCAGCAGTCCCTCCCGGGACAGGGGTAATGAGCAGTTCTTC CASSPSRDRGNEQFF
NA 15 TRBJ2-1 TRBV6-5 TRBD2 TGTGCCAGCAGTTACGGGACTAGCGGGAGCAATGAGCAGTTCTTC CASSYGTSGSNEQFF
few 14 TRBJ2-1 TRBV5-1 NA TGCGCCAGCAGCCGTACCCCGGGAAACAATGAGCAGTTCTTC CASSRTPGNNEQFF
NA 16 TRBJ2-2 TRBV4-3 TRBD2 TGCGCCAGCAGCCAAGAATCAGCGGGAGACCCCGGGGAGCTGTTTTTT CASSQESAGDPGELFF
once 15 TRBJ1-1 TRBV19 TRBD1 TGTGCCAGTAGAAGGACAGGGAGGGTTTTCACTGAAGCTTTCTTT CASRRTGRVFTEAFF
NA 12 TRBJ1-5 TRBV15 NA TGTGCCACCAGGTCCCAGGATCAGCCCCAGCATTTT CATRSQDQPQHF